Shown below are 23 T cell receptor beta chains from a single sample sequenced in a study of cytomegalovirus exposure and HLA in healthy donors. Primers included in the PCR were 60 Vbeta and 13 Jbeta primers. TCRdb keeps only in-frame clones here, not all; method: immunoSEQ multiplex PCR. Of around 100,000 clones detected, approximately 64% appear once; the ten largest clones hold about 3.5%. Sequenced material: PBMCs. Receptors originate from a woman in her fifties or sixties in good health and CMV-seronegative.

This chain joins TRBV18 and TRBJ1-5; 7 bases are a match to TRBD1. J was trimmed by 3 bases and V by 3 bases; bases with no gene match: 8. The CDR3 extends over 16 amino acids. The germline gives CDR1 KGHSH, CDR2 LQKENI. CDR3 sequence reads: CASSPRETGLNQPQHF. The CDR3, as DNA: TGTGCCAGCTCACCCAGAGAGACAGGGCTCAATCAGCCCCAGCATTTT.

The rearrangement joins TRBV28 to TRBJ2-7, with TRBD2 matching 7 bases. The CDR3 covers 15 residues. Germline lookup yields CDR1 MDHEN and CDR2 SYDVKM. Trimming took 5 bases from V and 2 from J; bases not matched to a gene: 9. The CDR3 DNA reads as TGTGCCAGCAGTCGCTTTGGGGGGGTCGCCTACGAGCAGTACTTC. Its translation: CASSRFGGVAYEQYF.

The J gene is TRBJ2-4, the V gene TRBV12-5, with 7 bases aligning to TRBD1. The CDR3 consists of 12 residues. Germline loops: CDR1 LGHNT, CDR2 FRNRAP. V shed 1 base and J 12 bases; nucleotides not matched to a gene: 3. The CDR3 sequence: CASGLGQGSQYF. The DNA of the CDR3 is TGTGCTAGTGGTTTGGGACAGGGAAGTCAGTACTTC.

V and J are TRBV10-2 and TRBJ2-3, with 7 bases identical to TRBD1. With 8 bases clipped from V and 6 bases from J, the junction kept 11 bases outside the gene matches. CDR3 length: 14 residues. Germline CDR1 is WSHSY and CDR2 is SAAADI. CDR3 bases: TGCGCCAGCTCGGAACAGGGGCCCGGGGATACGCAGTATTTT. This encodes CASSEQGPGDTQYF.

This chain joins TRBV6-6 and TRBJ2-5, with a weak D call TRBD2 (6 bases). The V and J ends lost 0 bases and 3 bases respectively, with 11 bases between them. The germline gives CDR1 MNHNY, CDR2 SVGAGI (reference sequence). CDR3 length: 15 amino acids. The CDR3 spells CASSYSGGKEETQYF. DNA for the CDR3: TGTGCCAGCAGTTACTCTGGCGGGAAGGAAGAGACCCAGTACTTC.

The chain links TRBV19 to TRBJ2-1; 8 nucleotides match TRBD2. The germline CDR1 and CDR2 sequences are LNHDA and SQIVND (reference sequence). CDR3 length equals 14 residues. J was trimmed by 4 bases and V by 8 bases; bases with no gene match: 7. The CDR3 nucleotides are TGTGCCAGTGTTAGCGGGATGACTTACAATGAGCAGTTCTTC. Translated: CASVSGMTYNEQFF. Full variable domain (outside the CDR3, taken from reference TRBV19 and TRBJ2-1): DGGITQSPKYLFRKEGQNVTLSCEQNLNHDAMYWYRQDPGQGLRLIYYSQIVNDFQKGDIAEGYSVSREKKESFPLTVTSAQKNPTAFYLCASVSGMTYNEQFFGPGTRLTVL.

This clone was seen more than once but under ten times. The chain combines TRBV27 with TRBJ2-7; 7 positions match TRBD1. V shed 6 bases, J shed 1 base, and the junction held 6 bases outside the gene matches. Per the germline V gene, CDR1 is MNHEY and CDR2 is SMNVEV (reference sequence). This CDR3 is 14 amino acids long. CDR3 loop: CASSPQGMSYEQYF. The CDR3 region has the DNA TGTGCCAGCAGCCCACAGGGGATGTCCTACGAGCAGTACTTC.

V gene TRBV4-2 combines with J gene TRBJ1-5; the D is unclear. Germline CDR1 LGHNA, CDR2 YNFKEQ. Trimming pared 0 bases from V and 7 bases from J, leaving 13 bases between. The CDR3 loop spans 15 amino acids. CDR3 protein: CASSQDVKGRQPQHF. The CDR3 DNA reads TGTGCCAGCAGCCAAGATGTTAAAGGGAGGCAGCCCCAGCATTTT.

This rearrangement joins TRBV18 to TRBJ2-7, with TRBD1 matching over 7 bases. The ends lost 5 bases at V and 0 bases at J; junction bases unmatched: 4. From germline, CDR1 is KGHSH and CDR2 LQKENI. The CDR3 has 14 amino acids. The CDR3, as DNA: TGTGCCAGCTCATCGACAGGGATCTCCTACGAGCAGTACTTC. Translating it yields CASSSTGISYEQYF.

This clone has just a few counts. The chain couples TRBV25-1 to TRBJ2-5; no clear D gene. TRBJ2-7 explains the end of the DNA better; the J call may be wrong. CDR1 is MGHDK and CDR2 is SYGVNS in the germline V gene. The CDR3 has 14 amino acids. The CDR3 loop is CASSDSPRSYEQYF. The CDR3 DNA follows: TGTGCCAGCAGTGATTCCCCGAGGAGCTACGAGCAGTACTTC.

The chain is built from TRBV11-1 and TRBJ2-7, with 13 bases lining up with TRBD2. J was trimmed by 4 bases and V by 5 bases; bases with no gene match: 2. The CDR3 runs to 14 residues. CDR1 and CDR2 from the germline V gene are SGHAT and FQDESV (reference sequence). The CDR3 DNA is TGTGCCAGCAGCCGGACTAGCGGGGGTTACGAGCAGTACTTC. This sequence encodes CASSRTSGGYEQYF.

The V and J genes are TRBV6-1 and TRBJ1-4, with 7 bases matching TRBD1. The germline V gene has CDR1 MNHNS and CDR2 SASEGT. The CDR3 consists of 14 residues. Unmatched junction bases numbered 2, after V lost 5 bases and J lost 2 bases. The CDR3 here is CASSTGQTNEKLFF. In DNA form, the CDR3 reads TGTGCCAGCAGTACGGGACAGACTAATGAAAAACTGTTTTTT.

This clone was counted once. The V gene is TRBV5-1, the J gene TRBJ1-4; 7 nucleotides align to TRBD1. The junction had 8 bases not matched to a gene; V was cut back by 4 bases and J by 8 bases. This CDR3 region has 14 residues. Germline CDR1 and CDR2: SGHRS and YFSETQ. The DNA for the CDR3 is TGCGCCAGCAGCCTTGACAGGGTCGACGAAAAACTGTTTTTT. This gives the protein CASSLDRVDEKLFF.

The chain is built from TRBV19 and TRBJ2-5; 10 bases map to TRBD2. Germline V gene data show CDR1 as LNHDA and CDR2 as SQIVND (reference sequence). CDR3 length equals 15 residues. Germline trimming cut 3 bases from V and 1 base from J; bases unmatched to any gene: 2. The CDR3, as DNA: TGTGCCAGTAGTATGTCTAGCGGGGGCCAAGAGACCCAGTACTTC. Amino acids: CASSMSSGGQETQYF. Full variable domain (missing parts from reference TRBV19 and TRBJ2-5): DGGITQSPKYLFRKEGQNVTLSCEQNLNHDAMYWYRQDPGQGLRLIYYSQIVNDFQKGDIAEGYSVSREKKESFPLTVTSAQKNPTAFYLCASSMSSGGQETQYFGPGTRLLVL.

Only a few counts were recorded for this clone. The V and J genes are TRBV19 and TRBJ1-2; maybe TRBD1 (5 bases). V was trimmed by 0 bases and J by 9 bases, leaving 11 bases between them. The CDR3 totals 13 residues. Germline CDR1 and CDR2: LNHDA and SQIVND (reference sequence). DNA of the CDR3: TGTGCCAGTAGTATAGATTTCGACAGAAGCTACACCTTC. It is translated as CASSIDFDRSYTF. The complete variable domain, with remaining parts taken from reference TRBV19 and TRBJ1-2, reads DGGITQSPKYLFRKEGQNVTLSCEQNLNHDAMYWYRQDPGQGLRLIYYSQIVNDFQKGDIAEGYSVSREKKESFPLTVTSAQKNPTAFYLCASSIDFDRSYTFGSGTRLTVV.

This clone has only a few counts. The V call is TRBV23-1, the J call TRBJ2-7, with D perhaps matching TRBD2 (5 bases). TRBV23-1 is an ORF, with its function uncertain. The CDR3 loop spans 13 amino acids. V was trimmed by 0 bases and J by 7 bases, leaving 10 bases between them. Here the CDR3 reads CASSQSRRREQYF. In nucleotides, the CDR3 is TGCGCCAGCAGTCAATCCCGGAGGAGGGAGCAGTACTTC.

This clone is a singleton in its sample. The chain joins TRBV5-1 to TRBJ1-2; 10 bases match TRBD1. Trimming cost V 0 bases and J 7 bases; bases outside gene matches: 3. Germline values: CDR1 SGHRS, CDR2 YFSETQ. The CDR3 length is 14 residues. CDR3 protein: CASSLGDRGSGYTF. The CDR3 DNA reads as TGCGCCAGCAGCTTGGGGGACAGGGGAAGTGGCTACACCTTC.

V gene TRBV4-3 combines with J gene TRBJ1-2, with unresolved D. This CDR3 region has 14 residues. Trimming cost V 0 bases and J 4 bases, with 9 bases left between them. The germline gives CDR1 LGHNA, CDR2 YSLEER. The DNA of the CDR3 is TGCGCCAGCAGCCAAGATCGAGGGAGCTATGGCTACACCTTC. Translation gives CASSQDRGSYGYTF.

With respect to this clone: This sample also contains other DNA sequences that code for the same CDR3. This chain connects TRBV19 to TRBJ1-1; D unclear. V lost 4 bases, J lost 2 bases, and 8 bases lay in between. Germline assignment: CDR1 LNHDA and CDR2 SQIVND (reference sequence). The CDR3 spans 13 residues. This CDR3 reads CASSTQTNTEAFF. CDR3 nucleotide sequence: TGTGCCAGTAGTACACAAACCAACACTGAAGCTTTCTTT.

The V and J genes are TRBV30 and TRBJ2-5; 9 nucleotides agree with TRBD2. V shed 1 base, J shed 8 bases, and the junction held 8 bases outside the gene matches. Germline-derived CDR1 and CDR2 are GTSNPN and SVGIG (reference sequence). The CDR3 runs 14 residues. CDR3 in amino acids: CAWSGLAGAHTQYF. The CDR3 coding sequence is TGTGCCTGGAGTGGATTAGCGGGGGCCCATACCCAGTACTTC.

The V gene is TRBV11-3, the J gene TRBJ2-7; perhaps TRBD2 as D (5 bases). The germline CDR1 and CDR2 sequences are SGHNT and YENEEA. The CDR3 is 15 residues long. The V gene lost 6 bases and the J gene lost 5 bases, with 20 bases spanning the gap. The CDR3 DNA reads TGTGCCAGCAGTGCCGGGGTTACCCCCTACGACGAGCAGTACTTC. It codes for CASSAGVTPYDEQYF.

The V and J genes are TRBV2 and TRBJ1-5, with 9 bases fitting TRBD1. The trim removed 7 bases at V and 5 bases at J, leaving 6 bases unmatched. The CDR3 spans 14 residues. The V gene's germline CDR1 is SNHLY and CDR2 FYNNEI. CDR3 DNA sequence: TGTGCCAGCACGGCGGGACAGGGTTATCAGCCCCAGCATTTT. It codes for CASTAGQGYQPQHF.

The V and J genes are TRBV7-2 and TRBJ2-7, with D unresolved. This CDR3 has 14 residues. The ends were cut back, 3 bases at V and 5 bases at J, with 14 bases in the middle. CDR1 is SGHTA, CDR2 FQGNSA, per germline. CDR3 amino acids: CASSFTEESHEQYF. The CDR3, as DNA: TGTGCCAGCAGCTTTACAGAAGAGAGCCACGAGCAGTACTTC.